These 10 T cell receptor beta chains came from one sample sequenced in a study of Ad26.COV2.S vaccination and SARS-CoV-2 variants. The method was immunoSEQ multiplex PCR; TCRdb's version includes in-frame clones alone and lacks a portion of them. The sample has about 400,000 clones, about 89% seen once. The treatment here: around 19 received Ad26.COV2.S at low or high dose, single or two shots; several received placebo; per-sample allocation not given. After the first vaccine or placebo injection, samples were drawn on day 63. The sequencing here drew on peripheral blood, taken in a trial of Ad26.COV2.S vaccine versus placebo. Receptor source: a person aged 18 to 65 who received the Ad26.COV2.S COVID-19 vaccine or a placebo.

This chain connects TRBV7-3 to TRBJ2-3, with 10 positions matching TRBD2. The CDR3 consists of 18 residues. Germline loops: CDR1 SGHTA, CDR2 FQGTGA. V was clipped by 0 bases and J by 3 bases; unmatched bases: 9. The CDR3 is CASSLTVFSGRRTDTQYF. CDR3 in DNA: TGTGCCAGCAGCTTAACGGTCTTTAGCGGGAGGAGGACAGATACGCAGTATTTT.

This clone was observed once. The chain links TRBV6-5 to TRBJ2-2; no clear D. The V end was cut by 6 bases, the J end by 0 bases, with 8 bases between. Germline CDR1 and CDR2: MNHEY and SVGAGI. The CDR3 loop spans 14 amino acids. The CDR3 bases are TGTGCCAGCAGGAAGGGTTCGAACACCGGGGAGCTGTTTTTT. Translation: CASRKGSNTGELFF.

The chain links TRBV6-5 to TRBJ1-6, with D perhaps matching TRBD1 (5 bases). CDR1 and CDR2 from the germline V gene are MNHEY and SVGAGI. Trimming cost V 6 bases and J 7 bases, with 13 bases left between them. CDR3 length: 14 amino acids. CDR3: CASSLRERNSPLHF. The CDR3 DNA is TGTGCCAGCAGCCTCAGGGAGCGGAATTCACCCCTCCACTTT.

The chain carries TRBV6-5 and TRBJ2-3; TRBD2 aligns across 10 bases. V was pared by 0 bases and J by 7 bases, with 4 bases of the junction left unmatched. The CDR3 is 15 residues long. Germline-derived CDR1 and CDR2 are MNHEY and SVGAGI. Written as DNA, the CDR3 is TGTGCCAGCAGTTACTCGGGACTAGCGACTTATACGCAGTATTTT. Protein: CASSYSGLATYTQYF.

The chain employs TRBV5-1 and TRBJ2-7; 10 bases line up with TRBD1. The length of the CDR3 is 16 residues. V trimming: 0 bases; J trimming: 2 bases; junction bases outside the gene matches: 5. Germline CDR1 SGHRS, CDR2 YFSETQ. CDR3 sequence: CASSLGLGQGTYEQYF. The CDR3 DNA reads TGCGCCAGCAGCTTGGGACTGGGACAGGGGACCTACGAGCAGTACTTC.

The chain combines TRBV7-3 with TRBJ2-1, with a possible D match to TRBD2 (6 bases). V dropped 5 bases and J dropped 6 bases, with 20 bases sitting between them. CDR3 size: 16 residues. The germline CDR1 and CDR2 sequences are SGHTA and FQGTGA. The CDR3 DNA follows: TGTGCCAGCAGCCCCCCCGGGGCGCGGGATAGCAATGAGCAGTTCTTC. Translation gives CASSPPGARDSNEQFF.

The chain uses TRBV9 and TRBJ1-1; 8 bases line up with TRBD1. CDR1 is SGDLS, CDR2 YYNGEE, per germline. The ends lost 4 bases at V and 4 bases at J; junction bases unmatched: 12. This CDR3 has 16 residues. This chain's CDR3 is CASSPGQGKYGTEAFF. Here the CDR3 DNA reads TGTGCCAGCAGCCCCGGACAGGGAAAGTATGGCACTGAAGCTTTCTTT.

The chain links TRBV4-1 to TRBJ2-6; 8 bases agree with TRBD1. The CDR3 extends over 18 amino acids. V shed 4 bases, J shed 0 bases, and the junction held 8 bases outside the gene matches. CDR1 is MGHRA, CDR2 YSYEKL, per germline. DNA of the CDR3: TGCGCCAGCAGCCCCGGACAGGGAGTCCTCTCTGGGGCCAACGTCCTGACTTTC. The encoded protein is CASSPGQGVLSGANVLTF.

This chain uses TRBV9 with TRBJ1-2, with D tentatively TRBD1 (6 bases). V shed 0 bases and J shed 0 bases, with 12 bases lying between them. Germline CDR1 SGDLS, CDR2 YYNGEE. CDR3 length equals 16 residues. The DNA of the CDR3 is TGTGCCAGCAGCGTAGAGTACAGGGTCTCTAACTATGGCTACACCTTC. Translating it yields CASSVEYRVSNYGYTF.

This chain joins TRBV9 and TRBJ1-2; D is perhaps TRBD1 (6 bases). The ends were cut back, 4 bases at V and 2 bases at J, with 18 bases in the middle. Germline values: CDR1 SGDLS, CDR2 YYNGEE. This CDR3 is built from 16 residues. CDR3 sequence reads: CASSPFVGASNYGYTF. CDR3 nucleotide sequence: TGTGCCAGCAGCCCTTTCGTGGGGGCGTCGAACTATGGCTACACCTTC.